These 31 T cell receptor beta chains originate from one sample sequenced in a study of a mutant IDH1 vaccine in newly diagnosed glioma. Time point indicated: baseline, week 1 (first vaccination visit). Stated treatment: pre-vaccination baseline after standard-of-care therapy. TCRdb's copy holds only in-frame clones and misses some; the assay was immunoSEQ multiplex PCR. The table has some 90,000 clones, more than 65% seen once. The source material was PBMCs, sampled from a glioma patient treated with radiotherapy, temozolomide or both. The source of these receptors is a man in his forties with glioma. Some clones in this sample may be carry-over from other donors' samples.

J is TRBJ1-2 and V is TRBV27; 8 bases are a match to TRBD1. Looked up from germline, CDR1 is MNHEY and CDR2 is SMNVEV (reference sequence). The CDR3 has 13 amino acids. V dropped 5 bases and J dropped 8; count of bases not matched to a gene: 7. In DNA form, the CDR3 reads TGTGCCAGCAGTCCGGGACAGGAGCGCGGCTACACCTTC. It encodes CASSPGQERGYTF.

This rearrangement joins TRBV5-1 to TRBJ2-3; TRBD2 aligns across 10 bases. The CDR3 runs to 15 residues. Germline V gives CDR1 SGHRS, CDR2 YFSETQ. V lost 4 bases to trimming and J lost 5 bases; unmatched junction nucleotides: 7. This CDR3 is CASSQRGGLGDTQYF. DNA of the CDR3: TGCGCCAGCAGCCAGCGGGGGGGCCTTGGAGATACGCAGTATTTT.

This clone has a handful of counts. The chain is built from TRBV14 and TRBJ2-2, with no clear D. Germline CDR1 SGHDN, CDR2 FVKESK. The length of the CDR3 is 11 residues. V gave up 1 base and J gave up 8 bases, with 2 bases separating them. CDR3 nucleotide sequence: TGTGCCAGCAGCCAAGTAGGGGAGCTGTTTTTT. Protein sequence: CASSQVGELFF.

The rearrangement links TRBV10-1 to TRBJ2-7; 13 bases are shared with TRBD2. V lost 6 bases to trimming and J lost 3 bases; unmatched junction nucleotides: 5. The length of the CDR3 is 15 residues. CDR1 is WNHNN, CDR2 SYGVQD, per germline (reference sequence). As DNA, the CDR3 is TGCGCCAGCAGCAGGGGACTAGCGGGGATCTACGAGCAGTACTTC. As protein: CASSRGLAGIYEQYF.

This sequence joins TRBV12-5 and TRBJ1-5, with D unclear. Germline V gene lookup returns CDR1 LGHNT and CDR2 FRNRAP. This CDR3 is built from 11 residues. V gave up 4 bases and J gave up 3 bases, with 1 base separating them. The CDR3 bases are TGTGCTAGTGGTTCCAATCAGCCCCAGCATTTT. Its translation: CASGSNQPQHF.

The chain recombines TRBV7-9 with TRBJ2-2; a weak D match, TRBD1 (5 bases). Germline values: CDR1 SEHNR, CDR2 FQNEAQ (reference sequence). V gave up 0 bases and J gave up 6 bases, with 11 bases separating them. The CDR3 sequence is 15 residues long. DNA of the CDR3: TGTGCCAGCAGCTTAGCGGGGCGAGAGGCCGGGGAGCTGTTTTTT. Protein product: CASSLAGREAGELFF.

The V call is TRBV10-1, the J call TRBJ1-1; the D is unclear. The CDR3 has 12 amino acids. Between the trimmed V and J ends, which lost 0 bases and 3 bases, there was a span of 2 bases. Germline lookup yields CDR1 WNHNN and CDR2 SYGVQD (reference sequence). CDR3 sequence (DNA): TGCGCCAGCAGTGAGTCGTACACTGAAGCTTTCTTT. Its translation is CASSESYTEAFF.

V gene TRBV18 combines with J gene TRBJ1-4; 10 positions agree with TRBD1. This CDR3 has 14 amino acids. V was clipped by 2 bases and J by 8 bases; unmatched bases: 2. From germline, CDR1 is KGHSH and CDR2 LQKENI. The CDR3 DNA is TGTGCCAGCTCACCAGCGGGACAGGGGGAAAAACTGTTTTTT. The encoded protein is CASSPAGQGEKLFF.

This chain joins TRBV7-8 and TRBJ1-1, with D perhaps matching TRBD1 (6 bases). V was clipped by 1 base and J by 4 bases, with 10 bases between them. The CDR3 has 14 residues. The germline CDR1 and CDR2 sequences are SGHVS and FQNEAQ. The CDR3 nucleotides read TGTGCCAGCAGCTTAGGCAGGGGAAGCACTGAAGCTTTCTTT. Encoded protein: CASSLGRGSTEAFF.

The V gene is TRBV5-4, the J gene TRBJ2-5; no firm D call. Germline CDR1 reads SGHNT; CDR2 reads YYREEE (reference sequence). The V and J ends lost 1 base and 2 bases respectively, with 12 bases between them. The length of the CDR3 is 15 residues. The CDR3 DNA reads TGTGCCAGCAGCTTGTGGGGTGATTGGCAAGAGACCCAGTACTTC. As protein: CASSLWGDWQETQYF.

V gene TRBV18 combines with J gene TRBJ1-1; D call uncertain. This CDR3 spans 14 amino acids. With 0 bases removed from V and 6 bases from J, the gap between germline ends came to 11 bases. Looked up from germline, CDR1 is KGHSH and CDR2 is LQKENI. DNA of the CDR3: TGTGCCAGCTCACCACCAGGGCGGCCTGCTGAAGCTTTCTTT. It encodes CASSPPGRPAEAFF.

The V call is TRBV5-4, the J call TRBJ1-2, with 10 bases matching TRBD1. J was trimmed by 4 bases and V by 4 bases; bases with no gene match: 7. The germline V gene encodes CDR1 SGHNT and CDR2 YYREEE (reference sequence). This CDR3 contains 15 residues. The CDR3 here is CASSIPGQGTYGYTF. CDR3 bases: TGTGCCAGCAGCATTCCGGGACAGGGGACCTATGGCTACACCTTC.

The rearrangement links TRBV15 to TRBJ1-1; D gene uncertain. Germline CDR1 and CDR2: LNHNV and YYDKDF (reference sequence). Between the trimmed V and J ends, which lost 4 bases and 2 bases, there was a span of 11 bases. The CDR3 is 14 residues long. The CDR3 spells CATSIGRGNTEAFF. In DNA form, the CDR3 reads TGTGCCACCAGCATCGGACGGGGAAACACTGAAGCTTTCTTT.

This chain links TRBV9 with TRBJ1-2; D call uncertain. V lost 4 bases, J lost 2 bases, and 18 bases lay in between. Germline V lookup: CDR1 SGDLS, CDR2 YYNGEE. The CDR3 runs 16 residues. CDR3 nucleotides: TGTGCCAGCAGCCTTTCTCCCGGGGAGCCGAACTATGGCTACACCTTC. Protein: CASSLSPGEPNYGYTF.

The chain recombines TRBV5-6 with TRBJ1-5, with 7 bases matching TRBD1. In germline, CDR1 is SGHDT, CDR2 YYEEEE. Germline trimming cut 2 bases from V and 5 bases from J; bases unmatched to any gene: 4. This CDR3 is 14 amino acids long. The DNA of the CDR3 is TGTGCCAGCAGCTTAACAGGGGTTGATCAGCCCCAGCATTTT. Translated: CASSLTGVDQPQHF.

This clone is medium-sized. J is TRBJ2-6 and V is TRBV29-1; no firm D call. Between the trimmed V and J ends, which lost 5 bases and 0 bases, there was a span of 8 bases. CDR3 length: 14 amino acids. CDR1 is SQVTM, CDR2 ANQGSEA, per germline. CDR3 residues: CSVLAFSGANVLTF. CDR3 in DNA: TGCAGCGTTCTTGCTTTCTCTGGGGCCAACGTCCTGACTTTC.

This sequence joins TRBV14 and TRBJ1-2; D gene ambiguous. This CDR3 is built from 13 residues. V dropped 0 bases and J dropped 2 bases, with 4 bases sitting between them. CDR1 SGHDN and CDR2 FVKESK come from the germline V gene. The CDR3 here is CASSQDPNYGYTF. The CDR3 region has the DNA TGTGCCAGCAGCCAAGACCCCAACTATGGCTACACCTTC.

This sequence joins TRBV7-9 and TRBJ2-3; 12 nucleotides line up with TRBD2. The germline CDR1 and CDR2 sequences are SEHNR and FQNEAQ (reference sequence). Unmatched junction bases numbered 5, after V lost 5 bases and J lost 2 bases. CDR3 size: 16 residues. CDR3 bases: TGTGCCAGCAGCCGAGGACTAGCGGGGATCACAGATACGCAGTATTTT. This gives the protein CASSRGLAGITDTQYF.

The chain recombines TRBV19 with TRBJ1-6; D possibly corresponds to TRBD1 (5 bases). V lost 5 bases, J lost 10 bases, and 15 bases lay in between. The germline V gene encodes CDR1 LNHDA and CDR2 SQIVND (reference sequence). The CDR3 extends over 14 amino acids. CDR3: CASSPLGVGSPLHF. The CDR3 DNA reads as TGTGCCAGTAGTCCCCTGGGGGTAGGCTCACCCCTCCACTTT.

To note about this clone: The sample carries other DNA sequences with the same CDR3. This chain joins TRBV7-9 and TRBJ1-5; D uncertain. CDR1 and CDR2 (germline): SEHNR, FQNEAQ (reference sequence). The CDR3 contains 14 residues. The V end was cut by 1 base, the J end by 7 bases, with 11 bases between. The CDR3 bases are TGTGCCAGCAGCTTAGAAGGAAGTCGGCAGCCCCAGCATTTT. It codes for CASSLEGSRQPQHF.

The V and J genes are TRBV9 and TRBJ1-3, with unresolved D. The CDR3 covers 15 residues. V lost 0 bases and J 2 bases, leaving 9 bases between the germline ends. Germline V gene data show CDR1 as SGDLS and CDR2 as YYNGEE. The CDR3 bases are TGTGCCAGCAGCGTAGAGATCATCCCTGGAAACACCATATATTTT. Protein sequence: CASSVEIIPGNTIYF.

The V call is TRBV6-6, the J call TRBJ2-5, with 7 bases fitting TRBD2. The ends lost 2 bases at V and 2 bases at J; junction bases unmatched: 5. Germline V CDR1 and CDR2: MNHNY, SVGAGI (reference sequence). CDR3 length equals 15 residues. The CDR3 sequence: CASSYGGGIQETQYF. The CDR3 nucleotides are TGTGCCAGCAGTTACGGCGGGGGAATACAAGAGACCCAGTACTTC.

The V and J genes are TRBV6-5 and TRBJ2-5, with TRBD2 identical over 7 bases. Germline loops: CDR1 MNHEY, CDR2 SVGAGI. The CDR3 contains 16 residues. Losses at the gene ends were 4 bases for V and 2 bases for J; bases not matched to a gene: 10. CDR3 loop: CASSSQRGAIQETQYF. Here the CDR3 DNA reads TGTGCCAGCAGTTCCCAGCGGGGAGCAATTCAAGAGACCCAGTACTTC.

This chain links TRBV10-2 with TRBJ2-1; 8 nucleotides line up with TRBD2. Germline loops: CDR1 WSHSY, CDR2 SAAADI. V shed 3 bases, J shed 2 bases, and the junction held 3 bases outside the gene matches. The CDR3 sequence is 15 residues long. The CDR3 region is CASSEVLAAYNEQFF. CDR3 DNA sequence: TGCGCCAGCAGTGAAGTACTAGCGGCCTACAATGAGCAGTTCTTC.

The J gene is TRBJ2-7, the V gene TRBV7-8, with 7 bases that match TRBD2. Germline assignment: CDR1 SGHVS and CDR2 FQNEAQ. The CDR3 length is 16 residues. Trimming cost V 3 bases and J 2 bases; bases outside gene matches: 10. CDR3 loop: CASSLVGGGRAYEQYF. The CDR3 region has the DNA TGTGCCAGCAGCTTGGTGGGGGGAGGGAGGGCCTACGAGCAGTACTTC.

V and J are TRBV5-4 and TRBJ2-7, with D possibly being TRBD1 (6 bases). This CDR3 spans 16 amino acids. Germline V lookup: CDR1 SGHNT, CDR2 YYREEE (reference sequence). V gave up 4 bases and J gave up 2 bases, with 19 bases separating them. CDR3 protein: CASSGGSQPTPYEQYF. The CDR3 DNA sequence: TGTGCCAGCAGCGGGGGCAGCCAACCTACCCCCTACGAGCAGTACTTC. Full variable domain (outside the CDR3, taken from reference TRBV5-4 and TRBJ2-7): ETGVTQSPTHLIKTRGQQVTLRCSSQSGHNTVSWYQQALGQGPQFIFQYYREEENGRGNFPPRFSGLQFPNYSSELNVNALELDDSALYLCASSGGSQPTPYEQYFGPGTRLTVT.

The J gene is TRBJ2-1, the V gene TRBV6-5; D remains unclear. V lost 3 bases and J lost 9, with 9 bases in between. CDR3 length: 12 residues. Germline V gives CDR1 MNHEY, CDR2 SVGAGI. CDR3 sequence (DNA): TGTGCCAGCAGTTATAGGGCAGGTGAGCAGTTCTTC. It yields the protein CASSYRAGEQFF.

The gene calls are TRBV5-6 and TRBJ2-7; D remains ambiguous. This CDR3 has 12 residues. Germline CDR1 is SGHDT and CDR2 is YYEEEE. V was trimmed by 4 bases and J by 9 bases, leaving 14 bases between them. CDR3 coding DNA: TGTGCCAGCAGCCGGTCCAGGCGCGGGCAGTACTTC. It codes for CASSRSRRGQYF.

The chain employs TRBV29-1 and TRBJ1-4, with TRBD1 identical over 9 bases. The junction had 4 bases not matched to a gene; V was cut back by 4 bases and J by 7 bases. Germline V gene data show CDR1 as SQVTM and CDR2 as ANQGSEA. This CDR3 contains 13 residues. This chain's CDR3 is CSVAGTGSEKLFF. The CDR3 nucleotides are TGCAGCGTTGCTGGGACAGGGAGTGAAAAACTGTTTTTT.

On this clone: The sample has other DNA sequences that encode this CDR3 too. The gene calls are TRBV9 and TRBJ1-2; D is undetermined. Trimming took off 4 bases at V and 4 bases at J, with 8 bases between the two ends. The CDR3 spans 12 residues. CDR1 and CDR2 (germline): SGDLS, YYNGEE. The CDR3: CASSSDGYGYTF. CDR3 coding DNA: TGTGCCAGCAGCTCAGATGGCTATGGCTACACCTTC. The variable domain in full, completed from reference TRBV9 and TRBJ1-2, reads DSGVTQTPKHLITATGQRVTLRCSPRSGDLSVYWYQQSLDQGLQFLIQYYNGEERAKGNILERFSAQQFPDLHSELNLSSLELGDSALYFCASSSDGYGYTFGSGTRLTVV.

The chain couples TRBV6-6 to TRBJ1-2, with TRBD1 identical over 12 bases. The trim removed 6 bases at V and 4 bases at J, leaving 9 bases unmatched. CDR3 length equals 16 residues. Germline loops: CDR1 MNHNY, CDR2 SVGAGI (reference sequence). The DNA for the CDR3 is TGTGCCAGCAGCCAAATAGGGACAGGGGGCGGCTATGGCTACACCTTC. Its translation is CASSQIGTGGGYGYTF.